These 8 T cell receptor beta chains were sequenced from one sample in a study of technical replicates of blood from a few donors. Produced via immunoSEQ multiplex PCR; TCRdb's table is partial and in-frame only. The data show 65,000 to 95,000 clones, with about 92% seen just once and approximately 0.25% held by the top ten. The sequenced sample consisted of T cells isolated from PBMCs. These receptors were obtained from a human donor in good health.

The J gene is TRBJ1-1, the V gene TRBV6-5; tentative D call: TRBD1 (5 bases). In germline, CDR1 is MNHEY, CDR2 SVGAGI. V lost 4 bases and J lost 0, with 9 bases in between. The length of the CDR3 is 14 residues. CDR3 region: CASSWTPMNTEAFF. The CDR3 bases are TGTGCCAGCAGTTGGACACCCATGAACACTGAAGCTTTCTTT.

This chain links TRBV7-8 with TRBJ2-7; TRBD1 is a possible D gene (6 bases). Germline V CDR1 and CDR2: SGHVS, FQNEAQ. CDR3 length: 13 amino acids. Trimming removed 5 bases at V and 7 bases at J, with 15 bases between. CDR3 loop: CASSPGAPGEQYF. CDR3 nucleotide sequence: TGTGCCAGCAGCCCAGGGGCTCCGGGGGAGCAGTACTTC.

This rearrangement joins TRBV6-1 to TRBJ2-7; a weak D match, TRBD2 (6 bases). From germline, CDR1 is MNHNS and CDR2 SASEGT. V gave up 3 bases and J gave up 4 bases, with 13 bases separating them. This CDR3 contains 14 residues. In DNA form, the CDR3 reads TGTGCCAGCAGTGAGGAGGGATATGGGTACGAGCAGTACTTC. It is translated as CASSEEGYGYEQYF.

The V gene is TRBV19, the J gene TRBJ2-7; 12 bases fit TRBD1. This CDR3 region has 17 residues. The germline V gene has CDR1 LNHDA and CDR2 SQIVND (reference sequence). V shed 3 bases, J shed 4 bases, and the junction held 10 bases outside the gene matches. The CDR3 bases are TGTGCCAGTAGTATCCGTTCACCGGGACAGGGGGCTTACGAGCAGTACTTC. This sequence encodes CASSIRSPGQGAYEQYF.

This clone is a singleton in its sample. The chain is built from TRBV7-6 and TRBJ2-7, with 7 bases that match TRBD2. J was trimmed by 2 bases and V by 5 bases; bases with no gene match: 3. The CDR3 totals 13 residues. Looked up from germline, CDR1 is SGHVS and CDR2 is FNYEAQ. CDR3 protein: CASSREDPYEQYF. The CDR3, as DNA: TGTGCCAGCAGCCGGGAGGATCCCTACGAGCAGTACTTC.

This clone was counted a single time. The CDR3 region is CASSFTGAGEKLFF. CDR3 bases: TGTGCCAGCAGTTTTACAGGGGCAGGTGAAAAACTGTTTTTT. V usage is TRBV27 and J usage is TRBJ1-4, with 7 bases identical to TRBD1. This CDR3 contains 14 residues. Germline CDR1 MNHEY, CDR2 SMNVEV (reference sequence). Trimming cost V 3 bases and J 7 bases; bases outside gene matches: 5. Filled out from reference TRBV27 and TRBJ1-4, the complete variable domain reads EAQVTQNPRYLITVTGKKLTVTCSQNMNHEYMSWYRQDPGLGLRQIYYSMNVEVTDKGDVPEGYKVSRKEKRNFPLILESPSPNQTSLYFCASSFTGAGEKLFFGSGTQLSVL.

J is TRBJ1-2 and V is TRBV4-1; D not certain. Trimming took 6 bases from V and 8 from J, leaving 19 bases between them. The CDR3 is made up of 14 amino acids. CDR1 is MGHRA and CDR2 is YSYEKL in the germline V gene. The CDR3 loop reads CASRFGPGGRGYTF. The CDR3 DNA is TGCGCCAGCAGATTTGGACCAGGCGGGCGAGGCTACACCTTC.

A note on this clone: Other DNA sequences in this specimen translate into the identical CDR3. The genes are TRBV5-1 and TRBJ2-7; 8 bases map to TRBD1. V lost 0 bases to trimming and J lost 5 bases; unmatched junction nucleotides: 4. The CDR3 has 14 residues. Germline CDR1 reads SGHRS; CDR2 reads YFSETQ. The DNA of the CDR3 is TGCGCCAGCAGCTTGGGGCAGGGGGCGGACGAGCAGTACTTC. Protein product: CASSLGQGADEQYF.